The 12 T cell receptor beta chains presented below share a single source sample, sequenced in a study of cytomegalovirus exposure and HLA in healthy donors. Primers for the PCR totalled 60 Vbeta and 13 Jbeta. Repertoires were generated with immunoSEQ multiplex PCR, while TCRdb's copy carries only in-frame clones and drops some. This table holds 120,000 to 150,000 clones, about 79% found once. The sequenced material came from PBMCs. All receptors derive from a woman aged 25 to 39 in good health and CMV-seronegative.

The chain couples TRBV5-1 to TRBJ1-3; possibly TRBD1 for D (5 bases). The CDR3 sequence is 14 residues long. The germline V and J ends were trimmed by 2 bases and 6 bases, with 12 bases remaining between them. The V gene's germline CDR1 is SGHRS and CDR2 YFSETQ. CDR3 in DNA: TGCGCCAGCAGCTTTGGTCAGGGCCAAAACACCATATATTTT. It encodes CASSFGQGQNTIYF.

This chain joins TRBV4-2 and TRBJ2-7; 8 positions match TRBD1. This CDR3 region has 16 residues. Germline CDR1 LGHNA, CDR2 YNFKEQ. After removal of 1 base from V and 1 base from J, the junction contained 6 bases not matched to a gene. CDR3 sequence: CASSQGPGQGSYEQYF. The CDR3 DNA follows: TGTGCCAGCAGCCAAGGCCCCGGACAGGGATCCTACGAGCAGTACTTC.

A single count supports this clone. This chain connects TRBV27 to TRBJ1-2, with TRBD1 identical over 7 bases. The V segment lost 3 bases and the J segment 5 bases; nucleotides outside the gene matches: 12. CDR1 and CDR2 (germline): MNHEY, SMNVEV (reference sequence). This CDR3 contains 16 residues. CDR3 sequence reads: CASSFFARGEGYGYTF. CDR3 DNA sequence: TGTGCCAGCAGTTTCTTCGCCAGGGGGGAAGGGTATGGCTACACCTTC.

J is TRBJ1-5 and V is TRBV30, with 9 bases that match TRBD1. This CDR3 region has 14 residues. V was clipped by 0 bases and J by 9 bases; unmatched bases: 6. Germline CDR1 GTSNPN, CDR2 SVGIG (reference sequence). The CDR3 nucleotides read TGTGCCTGGAGTGTGGGGGACAGGGTAAGGCCCCAGCATTTT. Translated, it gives CAWSVGDRVRPQHF.

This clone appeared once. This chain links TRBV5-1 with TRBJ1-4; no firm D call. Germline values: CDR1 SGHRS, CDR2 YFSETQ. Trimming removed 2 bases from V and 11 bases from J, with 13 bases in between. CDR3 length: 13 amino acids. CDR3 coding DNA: TGCGCCAGCAGCTTTGGGGAAAGAGGGAAACTGTTTTTT. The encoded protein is CASSFGERGKLFF.

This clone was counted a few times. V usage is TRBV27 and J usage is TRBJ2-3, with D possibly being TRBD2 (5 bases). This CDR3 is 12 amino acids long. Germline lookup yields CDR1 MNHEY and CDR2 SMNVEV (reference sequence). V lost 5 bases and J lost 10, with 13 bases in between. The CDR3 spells CASSPSGGAQYF. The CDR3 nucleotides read TGTGCCAGCAGTCCCTCTGGAGGAGCGCAGTATTTT.

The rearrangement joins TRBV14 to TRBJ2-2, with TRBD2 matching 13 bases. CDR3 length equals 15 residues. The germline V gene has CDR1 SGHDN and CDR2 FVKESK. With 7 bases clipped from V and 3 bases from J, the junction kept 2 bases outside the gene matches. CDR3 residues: CASTGTSGDTGELFF. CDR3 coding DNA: TGTGCCAGCACCGGGACTAGCGGGGACACCGGGGAGCTGTTTTTT.

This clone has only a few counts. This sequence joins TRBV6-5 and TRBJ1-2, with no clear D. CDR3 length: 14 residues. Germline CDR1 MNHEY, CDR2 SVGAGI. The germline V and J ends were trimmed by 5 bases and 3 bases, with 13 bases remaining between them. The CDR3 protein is CASSPRAGDYGYTF. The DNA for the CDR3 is TGTGCCAGCAGTCCTCGAGCTGGTGACTATGGCTACACCTTC.

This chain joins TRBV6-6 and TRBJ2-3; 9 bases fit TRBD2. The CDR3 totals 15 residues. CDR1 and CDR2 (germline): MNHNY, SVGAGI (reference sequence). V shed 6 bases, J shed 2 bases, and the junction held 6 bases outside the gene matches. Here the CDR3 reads CASSLTSGSTDTQYF. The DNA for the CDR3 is TGTGCCAGCAGCCTGACTAGCGGTTCCACAGATACGCAGTATTTT.

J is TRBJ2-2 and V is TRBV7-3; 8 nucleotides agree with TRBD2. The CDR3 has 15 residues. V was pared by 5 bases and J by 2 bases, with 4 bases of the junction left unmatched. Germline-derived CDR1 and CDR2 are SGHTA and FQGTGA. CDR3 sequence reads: CASSERGSNTGELFF. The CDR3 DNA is TGTGCCAGCAGCGAGCGGGGGTCTAACACCGGGGAGCTGTTTTTT.

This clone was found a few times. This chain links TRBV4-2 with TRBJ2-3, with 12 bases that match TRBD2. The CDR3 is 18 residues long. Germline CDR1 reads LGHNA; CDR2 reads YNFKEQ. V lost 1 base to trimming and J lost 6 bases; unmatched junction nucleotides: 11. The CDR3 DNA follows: TGTGCCAGCAGCCAAGGGCTAGCGGGGGGGCCTTGGCTTGATACGCAGTATTTT. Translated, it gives CASSQGLAGGPWLDTQYF.

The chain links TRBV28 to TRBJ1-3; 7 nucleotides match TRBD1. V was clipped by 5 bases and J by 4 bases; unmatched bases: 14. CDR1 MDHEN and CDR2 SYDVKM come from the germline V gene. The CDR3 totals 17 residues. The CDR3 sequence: CASSINWGQSSGNTIYF. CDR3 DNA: TGTGCCAGCAGTATCAACTGGGGACAGTCCTCGGGAAACACCATATATTTT.